This T cell receptor (beta chain) was identified during a study of shared clonotypes between healthy human individuals. Study at large: Donors consisted of a couple of women and a few men between 18 and 49.

The germline V gene has CDR1 SGHTS and CDR2 YDEGEE. This CDR3 is built from 14 residues. Unmatched junction bases numbered 4, after V lost 2 bases and J lost 4 bases. Study findings and constraints: In general, naive subsets displayed greater estimated richness than memory subsets did. Clonotype sharing among the donors was expected to vary with sequencing depth.

As for this clone: Its cognate antigen is unknown.

Each donor was a Caucasian adult residing in Nashville, Tennessee. The table came from immunoSEQ multiplex PCR; TCRdb's copy has only in-frame clones and leaves some out. This sample has about a million clones; about 80% occur once, and the top ten carry about 0.89%. The receptor's source is a man aged 18 to 29 in good health. Some clones in this sample may be carry-over from other donors' samples. The chain carries TRBV5-8 and TRBJ1-2, with TRBD1 identical over 8 bases. The sequencing sample was made of memory CD4+ T cells from PBMCs. The subset here: CD45RA-negative fraction. CDR3 residues: CASSFRGLVYGYTF. CDR3 bases: TGTGCCAGCAGCTTCAGGGGGCTAGTCTATGGCTACACCTTC.